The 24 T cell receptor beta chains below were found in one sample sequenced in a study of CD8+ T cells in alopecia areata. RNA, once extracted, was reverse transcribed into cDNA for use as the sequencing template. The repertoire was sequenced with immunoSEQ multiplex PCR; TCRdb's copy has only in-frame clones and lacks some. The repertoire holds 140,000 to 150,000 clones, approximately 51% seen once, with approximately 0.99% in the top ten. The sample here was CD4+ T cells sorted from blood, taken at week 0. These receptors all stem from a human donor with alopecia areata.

The chain's CDR3 is CASSPGVYEQYF. CDR3 DNA: TGTGCCAGCTCACCAGGGGTTTACGAGCAGTACTTC. This sequence joins TRBV18 and TRBJ2-7, with no clear D. Germline V gene lookup returns CDR1 KGHSH and CDR2 LQKENI. CDR3 size: 12 residues. V was clipped by 2 bases and J by 4 bases, with 6 bases between them.

The CDR3, as DNA: TGTGCCTGGAGTGTACTAGCCCGGAATGAGCAGTTCTTC. It specifies CAWSVLARNEQFF. The chain joins TRBV30 to TRBJ2-1; D possibly corresponds to TRBD2 (6 bases). This CDR3 is built from 13 residues. Germline CDR1 reads GTSNPN; CDR2 reads SVGIG (reference sequence). Trimming took 0 bases from V and 7 from J, leaving 10 bases between them. The variable domain in full, with the rest retrieved from reference TRBV30 and TRBJ2-1, is SQTIHQWPATLVQPVGSPLSLECTVEGTSNPNLYWYRQAAGRGLQLLFYSVGIGQISSEVPQNLSASRPQDRQFILSSKKLLLSDSGFYLCAWSVLARNEQFFGPGTRLTVL.

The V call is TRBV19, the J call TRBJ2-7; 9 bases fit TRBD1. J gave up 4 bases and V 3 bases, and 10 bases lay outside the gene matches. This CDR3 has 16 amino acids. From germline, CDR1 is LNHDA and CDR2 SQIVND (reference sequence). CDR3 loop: CASSIGTGGAAYEQYF. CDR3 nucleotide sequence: TGTGCCAGTAGTATCGGAACAGGGGGCGCCGCATACGAGCAGTACTTC.

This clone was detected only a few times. CDR3 in amino acids: CASSLAHRGQYEAFF. The CDR3 nucleotides read TGTGCCAGCAGCTTAGCCCACAGGGGGCAATATGAAGCTTTCTTT. The chain carries TRBV7-8 and TRBJ1-1, with TRBD1 matching 9 bases. Trimming took 0 bases from V and 7 from J; bases not matched to a gene: 6. This CDR3 comprises 15 residues. CDR1 and CDR2 from the germline V gene are SGHVS and FQNEAQ.

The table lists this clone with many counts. The CDR3 DNA reads as TGTGCCAGCAGTTTGCGCAGGGGACGCAATCAGCCCCAGCATTTT. Its translation: CASSLRRGRNQPQHF. The V call is TRBV28, the J call TRBJ1-5, with TRBD1 as a possible D gene (6 bases). Germline V gives CDR1 MDHEN, CDR2 SYDVKM. The CDR3 has 15 residues. The V end was cut by 3 bases, the J end by 2 bases, with 11 bases between.

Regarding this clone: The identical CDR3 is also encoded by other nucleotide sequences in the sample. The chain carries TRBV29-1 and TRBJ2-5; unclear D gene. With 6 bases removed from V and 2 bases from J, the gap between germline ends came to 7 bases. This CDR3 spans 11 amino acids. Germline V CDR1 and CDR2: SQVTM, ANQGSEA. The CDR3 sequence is CSVGFQETQYF. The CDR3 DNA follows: TGCAGCGTCGGATTTCAAGAGACCCAGTACTTC.

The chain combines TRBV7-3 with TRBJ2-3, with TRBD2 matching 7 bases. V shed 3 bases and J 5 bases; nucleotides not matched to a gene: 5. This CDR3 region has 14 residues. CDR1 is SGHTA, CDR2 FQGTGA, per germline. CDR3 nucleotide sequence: TGTGCCAGCAGCTTGGCGGGAGCTTTAGATACGCAGTATTTT. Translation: CASSLAGALDTQYF.

This CDR3 reads CASSLPGGLLTDTQYF. The CDR3, as DNA: TGTGCCAGCAGTCTCCCAGGGGGGCTCCTCACAGATACGCAGTATTTT. J is TRBJ2-3 and V is TRBV28; tentative D call: TRBD1 (7 bases). Deletions cut 5 bases from V and 2 bases from J, with 17 bases between. The CDR3 contains 16 residues. Germline V CDR1 and CDR2: MDHEN, SYDVKM.

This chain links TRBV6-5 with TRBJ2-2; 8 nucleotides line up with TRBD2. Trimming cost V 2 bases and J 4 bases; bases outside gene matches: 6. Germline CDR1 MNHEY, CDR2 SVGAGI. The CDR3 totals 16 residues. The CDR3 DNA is TGTGCCAGCAGTTACGGGGCTAGCGGGCGCACCGGGGAGCTGTTTTTT. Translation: CASSYGASGRTGELFF.

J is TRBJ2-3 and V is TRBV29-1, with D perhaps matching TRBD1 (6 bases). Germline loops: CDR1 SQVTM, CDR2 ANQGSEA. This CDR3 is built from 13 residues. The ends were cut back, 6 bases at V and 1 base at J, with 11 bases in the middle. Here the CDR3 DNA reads TGCAGCGTGCGGGCAGGGGGCACAGATACGCAGTATTTT. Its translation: CSVRAGGTDTQYF.

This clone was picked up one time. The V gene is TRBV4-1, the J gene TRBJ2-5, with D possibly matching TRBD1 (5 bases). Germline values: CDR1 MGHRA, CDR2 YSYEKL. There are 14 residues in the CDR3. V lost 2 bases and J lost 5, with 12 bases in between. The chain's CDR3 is CASSQTAGKETQYF. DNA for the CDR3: TGCGCCAGCAGCCAAACGGCAGGGAAGGAGACCCAGTACTTC.

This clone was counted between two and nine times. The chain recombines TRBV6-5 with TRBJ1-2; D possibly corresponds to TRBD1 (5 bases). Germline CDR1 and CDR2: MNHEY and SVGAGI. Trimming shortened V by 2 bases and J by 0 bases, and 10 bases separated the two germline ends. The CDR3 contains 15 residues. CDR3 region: CASSYGGGTNYGYTF. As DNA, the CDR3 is TGTGCCAGCAGTTACGGGGGGGGTACTAACTATGGCTACACCTTC.

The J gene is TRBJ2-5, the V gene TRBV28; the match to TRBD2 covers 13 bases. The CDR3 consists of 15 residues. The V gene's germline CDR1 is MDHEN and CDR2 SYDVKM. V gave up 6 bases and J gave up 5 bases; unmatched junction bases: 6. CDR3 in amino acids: CASSRRTSGGETQYF. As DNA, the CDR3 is TGTGCCAGCAGCCGACGGACTAGCGGGGGTGAGACCCAGTACTTC.

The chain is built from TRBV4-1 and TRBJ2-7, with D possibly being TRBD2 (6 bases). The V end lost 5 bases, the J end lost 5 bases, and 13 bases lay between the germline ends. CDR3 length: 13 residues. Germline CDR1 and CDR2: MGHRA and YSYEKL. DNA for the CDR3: TGCGCCAGCAGCATTAGGACGGGGGACGAGCAGTACTTC. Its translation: CASSIRTGDEQYF.

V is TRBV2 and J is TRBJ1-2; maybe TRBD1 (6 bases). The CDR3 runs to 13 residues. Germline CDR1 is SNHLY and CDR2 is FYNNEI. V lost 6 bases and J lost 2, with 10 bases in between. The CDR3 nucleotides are TGTGCCAGCAGCTACAGGGAAAACTATGGCTACACCTTC. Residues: CASSYRENYGYTF. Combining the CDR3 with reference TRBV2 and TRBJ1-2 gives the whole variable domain EPEVTQTPSHQVTQMGQEVILRCVPISNHLYFYWYRQILGQKVEFLVSFYNNEISEKSEIFDDQFSVERPDGSNFTLKIRSTKLEDSAMYFCASSYRENYGYTFGSGTRLTVV.

CDR3: CAWSVQGADTQYF. CDR3 in DNA: TGTGCCTGGAGTGTACAAGGGGCAGATACGCAGTATTTT. The V gene is TRBV30, the J gene TRBJ2-3; D might be TRBD1 (5 bases). The germline V gene has CDR1 GTSNPN and CDR2 SVGIG (reference sequence). CDR3 length: 13 residues. Trimming took 0 bases from V and 4 from J, leaving 8 bases between them.

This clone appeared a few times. DNA of the CDR3: TGTGCCAGCAGTTACTCCGGCGGGAGGGCCGTAAATGAGCAGTTCTTC. Its translation: CASSYSGGRAVNEQFF. The V call is TRBV6-5, the J call TRBJ2-1, with TRBD2 matching over 9 bases. The ends lost 0 bases at V and 7 bases at J; junction bases unmatched: 7. Germline CDR1 MNHEY, CDR2 SVGAGI. The CDR3 extends over 16 amino acids.

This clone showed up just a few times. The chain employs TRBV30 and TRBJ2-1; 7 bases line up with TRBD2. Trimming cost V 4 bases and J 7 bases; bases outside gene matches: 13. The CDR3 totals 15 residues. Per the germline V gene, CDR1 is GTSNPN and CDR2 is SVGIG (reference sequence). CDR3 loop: CAWTVDSGRWNEQFF. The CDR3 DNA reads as TGTGCCTGGACGGTAGATAGCGGGCGATGGAATGAGCAGTTCTTC.

CDR3 protein: CSVEQGPYEQYF. The CDR3 coding sequence is TGCAGCGTTGAACAGGGCCCCTACGAGCAGTACTTC. The chain links TRBV29-1 to TRBJ2-7, with D perhaps TRBD1 (5 bases). The germline V and J ends were trimmed by 2 bases and 2 bases, with 7 bases remaining between them. The germline CDR1 and CDR2 sequences are SQVTM and ANQGSEA. This CDR3 has 12 amino acids.

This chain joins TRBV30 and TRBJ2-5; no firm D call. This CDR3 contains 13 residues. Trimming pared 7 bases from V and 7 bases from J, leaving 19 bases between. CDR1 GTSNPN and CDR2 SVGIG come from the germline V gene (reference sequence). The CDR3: CASTTEDRWTQYF. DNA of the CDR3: TGTGCCTCTACGACTGAGGATCGTTGGACCCAGTACTTC. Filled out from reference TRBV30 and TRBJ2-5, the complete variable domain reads SQTIHQWPATLVQPVGSPLSLECTVEGTSNPNLYWYRQAAGRGLQLLFYSVGIGQISSEVPQNLSASRPQDRQFILSSKKLLLSDSGFYLCASTTEDRWTQYFGPGTRLLVL.

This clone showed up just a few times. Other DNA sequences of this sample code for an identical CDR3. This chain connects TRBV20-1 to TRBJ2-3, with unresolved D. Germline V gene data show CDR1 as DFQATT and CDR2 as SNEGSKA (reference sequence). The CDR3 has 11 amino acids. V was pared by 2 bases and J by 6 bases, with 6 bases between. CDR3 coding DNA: TGCAGTGCTAGATGGGCTGATACGCAGTATTTT. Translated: CSARWADTQYF.

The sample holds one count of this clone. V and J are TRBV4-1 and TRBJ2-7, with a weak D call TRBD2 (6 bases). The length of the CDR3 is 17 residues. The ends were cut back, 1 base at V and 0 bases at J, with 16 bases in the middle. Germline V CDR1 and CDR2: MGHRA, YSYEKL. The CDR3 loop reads CASSQGVGRSGSYEQYF. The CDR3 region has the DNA TGCGCCAGCAGCCAAGGGGTCGGGAGATCAGGCTCCTACGAGCAGTACTTC.

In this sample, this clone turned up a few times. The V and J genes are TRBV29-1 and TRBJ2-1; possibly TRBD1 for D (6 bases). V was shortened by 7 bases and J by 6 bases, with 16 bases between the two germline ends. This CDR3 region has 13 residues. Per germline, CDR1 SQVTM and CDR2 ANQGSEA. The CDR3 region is CSAGQSWGNEQFF. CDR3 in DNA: TGCAGCGCCGGACAGAGTTGGGGCAATGAGCAGTTCTTC.

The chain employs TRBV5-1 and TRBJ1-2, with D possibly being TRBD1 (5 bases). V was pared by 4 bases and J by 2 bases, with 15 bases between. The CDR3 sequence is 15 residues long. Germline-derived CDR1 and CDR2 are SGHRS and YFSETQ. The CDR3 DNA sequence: TGCGCCAGCAGCGAGGGGCGGGTCTCCAACTATGGCTACACCTTC. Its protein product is CASSEGRVSNYGYTF.